One sample yielded the 28 T cell receptor beta chains listed below, sequenced in a study of T cells in Graves' hyperthyroidism and ophthalmopathy. Amplification targeted TCR beta CDR3 regions from RNA transcripts. The TCR CDR3 first-round RT-PCR relied on the HTBI primer set. TCRdb reanalysed the multiplex PCR reads using MiXCR and keeps one entry per CDR3 protein. Of some 370,000 distinct CDR3 sequences listed, approximately 18% are singletons. The sequenced sample was blood. Every receptor here comes from a woman between 25 and 40 years old with Graves' hyperthyroidism that later progressed to Graves' ophthalmopathy.

V is TRBV28 and J is TRBJ2-1; 14 bases agree with TRBD2. This CDR3 has 16 residues. With V trimmed by 3 bases and J by 7 bases, 5 bases remained unmatched. Germline CDR1 MDHEN, CDR2 SYDVKM. The CDR3 region has the DNA TGTGCCAGCAGTTTCGGACTAGCGGGAGGAGGGAATGAGCAGTTCTTC. It encodes CASSFGLAGGGNEQFF.

This clonotype turned up a few times. This sequence joins TRBV2 and TRBJ2-5; maybe TRBD2 (5 bases). The germline gives CDR1 SNHLY, CDR2 FYNNEI. There are 14 residues in the CDR3. V was clipped by 3 bases and J by 2 bases, with 10 bases between them. CDR3 sequence (DNA): TGTGCCAGCAGTGATATGAGGGATCAAGAGACCCAGTACTTC. Its translation: CASSDMRDQETQYF.

This sequence joins TRBV29-1 and TRBJ2-7, with 7 nucleotides matching TRBD1. The germline V gene has CDR1 SQVTM and CDR2 ANQGSEA. After removal of 5 bases from V and 7 bases from J, the junction contained 11 bases not matched to a gene. The CDR3 is made up of 13 amino acids. CDR3 sequence reads: CSVTTGKVWEQYF. The CDR3 region has the DNA TGCAGCGTTACGACAGGGAAGGTGTGGGAGCAGTACTTC.

This clonotype was found a few times. J is TRBJ1-3 and V is TRBV7-6; D unclear. Germline CDR1 SGHVS, CDR2 FNYEAQ. The CDR3 totals 12 residues. The V and J ends lost 3 bases and 9 bases respectively, with 9 bases between them. This CDR3 is CASSLTGSTIYF. CDR3 nucleotides: TGTGCCAGCAGCTTGACCGGGTCCACCATATATTTT.

This clonotype was seen a handful of times. The chain combines TRBV6-1 with TRBJ1-4; D remains ambiguous. Trimming removed 6 bases from V and 5 bases from J, with 13 bases in between. The CDR3 sequence is 14 residues long. Germline V gives CDR1 MNHNS, CDR2 SASEGT. The CDR3 sequence is CASSSGPENEKLFF. Here the CDR3 DNA reads TGTGCCAGCAGCTCCGGGCCAGAAAATGAAAAACTGTTTTTT.

The table lists this clonotype with many counts. V gene TRBV18 combines with J gene TRBJ2-7; perhaps D is TRBD1 or TRBD2 (5 bases each). V was trimmed by 5 bases and J by 9 bases, leaving 20 bases between them. CDR1 and CDR2 (germline): KGHSH, LQKENI. The CDR3 is 14 residues long. The CDR3 reads CASSTRTGTYWQYF. In DNA, the CDR3 is TGTGCCAGCTCAACGAGAACCGGGACCTACTGGCAGTACTTC. The full variable domain, in which reference TRBV18 and TRBJ2-7 provide the parts outside the CDR3, is NAGVMQNPRHLVRRRGQEARLRCSPMKGHSHVYWYRQLPEEGLKFMVYLQKENIIDESGMPKERFSAEFPKEGPSILRIQQVVRGDSAAYFCASSTRTGTYWQYFGPGTRLTVT.

The chain employs TRBV19 and TRBJ2-5; D remains unclear. The CDR3 sequence is 12 residues long. V was shortened by 0 bases and J by 7 bases, with 6 bases between the two germline ends. Per germline, CDR1 LNHDA and CDR2 SQIVND (reference sequence). As DNA, the CDR3 is TGTGCCAGTAGTATAGATCGGGTGACCCAGTACTTC. Encoded protein: CASSIDRVTQYF.

This chain uses TRBV3-1 with TRBJ1-1; D is uncertain. Germline V gene lookup returns CDR1 LGHDT and CDR2 YNNKEL (reference sequence). This CDR3 is 14 amino acids long. With 6 bases removed from V and 10 bases from J, the gap between germline ends came to 21 bases. CDR3: CASSPERAPLGAFF. The CDR3 coding sequence is TGTGCCAGCAGTCCGGAGAGGGCTCCTTTGGGAGCTTTCTTT. Full variable domain (remainder filled in from reference TRBV3-1 and TRBJ1-1): DTAVSQTPKYLVTQMGNDKSIKCEQNLGHDTMYWYKQDSKKFLKIMFSYNNKELIINETVPNRFSPKSPDKAHLNLHINSLELGDSAVYFCASSPERAPLGAFFGQGTRLTVV.

V and J are TRBV6-4 and TRBJ2-2; D uncertain. V lost 0 bases, J lost 6 bases, and 8 bases lay in between. CDR1 is MRHNA, CDR2 SNTAGT, per germline. The CDR3 covers 14 residues. CDR3 amino acids: CASSDSKGPGELFF. The DNA for the CDR3 is TGTGCCAGCAGTGACTCAAAGGGCCCCGGGGAGCTGTTTTTT.

This clonotype was observed at least ten times. The CDR3 protein is CASSSDSAYGYTF. DNA for the CDR3: TGCGCCAGCAGCTCGGATAGCGCCTATGGCTACACCTTC. The V gene is TRBV5-1, the J gene TRBJ1-2, with D uncertain. Between the trimmed V and J ends, which lost 3 bases and 4 bases, there was a span of 10 bases. CDR1 and CDR2 (germline): SGHRS, YFSETQ. CDR3 length equals 13 residues.

The chain has TRBV7-9 and TRBJ2-1; D might be TRBD1 or TRBD2, each matching 5 bases. Germline CDR1 and CDR2: SEHNR and FQNEAQ (reference sequence). Trimming removed 3 bases from V and 6 bases from J, with 15 bases in between. The CDR3 contains 15 residues. This CDR3 reads CASSLGVPARNEQFF. CDR3 nucleotides: TGTGCCAGCAGCTTGGGGGTCCCCGCTCGCAATGAGCAGTTCTTC.

This clonotype was seen a few times. The V and J genes are TRBV24-1 and TRBJ2-2, with a tentative D call TRBD2 (6 bases). V was cut by 9 bases and J by 7 bases, with 29 bases left in between. This CDR3 contains 18 residues. Germline CDR1 is KGHDR and CDR2 is SFDVKD. In DNA form, the CDR3 reads TGTGCCACCGGTCCTGCCCCGGGACTTCCCCAGGCGGGCGGGGAGCTGTTTTTT. As protein: CATGPAPGLPQAGGELFF.

The chain joins TRBV7-9 to TRBJ2-5; the D is unclear. CDR1 is SEHNR, CDR2 FQNEAQ, per germline (reference sequence). V shed 5 bases and J shed 5 bases, with 18 bases lying between them. CDR3 length: 15 amino acids. The CDR3 region has the DNA TGTGCCAGCAGCCCATACCGGCCCCCACGGGAGACCCAGTACTTC. Translated, it gives CASSPYRPPRETQYF.

This clonotype was detected many times. The chain couples TRBV4-1 to TRBJ1-1, with D perhaps matching TRBD1 (5 bases). Trimming removed 0 bases at V and 4 bases at J, with 6 bases between. The CDR3 covers 13 residues. From germline, CDR1 is MGHRA and CDR2 YSYEKL. The CDR3 coding sequence is TGCGCCAGCAGCCAAGAGGGGGGCACTGAAGCTTTCTTT. As protein: CASSQEGGTEAFF.

This clonotype was detected ten times or more. The rearrangement links TRBV28 to TRBJ1-5; tentative D call: TRBD1 (6 bases). The CDR3 runs 17 residues. Germline CDR1 is MDHEN and CDR2 is SYDVKM. V was shortened by 7 bases and J by 0 bases, with 19 bases between the two germline ends. CDR3 sequence (DNA): TGTGCCAGCACCAGACAGGCGATGTCGTATAGCAATCAGCCCCAGCATTTT. It yields the protein CASTRQAMSYSNQPQHF.

This clonotype came up many times. This chain links TRBV27 with TRBJ1-5; D gene ambiguous. The CDR3 is 14 residues long. Per germline, CDR1 MNHEY and CDR2 SMNVEV (reference sequence). With 7 bases removed from V and 6 bases from J, the gap between germline ends came to 16 bases. CDR3 nucleotide sequence: TGTGCCAGCAAAAAGGGAGGGATCGGTCAGCCCCAGCATTTT. It translates to CASKKGGIGQPQHF.

On this clonotype: A read error is possible here, since a much larger clone lies one base away. This sequence joins TRBV3-1 and TRBJ2-7; TRBD1 matches 10 bases. Germline V CDR1 and CDR2: LGHDT, YNNKEL (reference sequence). V lost 4 bases, J lost 4 bases, and 7 bases stayed unmatched. This CDR3 has 15 residues. As DNA, the CDR3 is TGTGCCAGCAGCCGACACCGGGACAGGGGTTACGAGCAGTACTTC. Residues: CASSRHRDRGYEQYF.

This clonotype was observed many times. The rearrangement links TRBV5-6 to TRBJ2-5, with TRBD1 matching 9 bases. Trimming cost V 0 bases and J 5 bases; bases outside gene matches: 5. The CDR3 is 15 amino acids. The germline gives CDR1 SGHDT, CDR2 YYEEEE. The CDR3 reads CASSLAYRGLETQYF. CDR3 DNA: TGTGCCAGCAGCTTGGCTTACAGGGGGCTTGAGACCCAGTACTTC.

Ten or more counts support this clonotype. The chain has TRBV30 and TRBJ2-7, with D possibly TRBD1 on 6 matching bases. V lost 0 bases, J lost 5 bases, and 11 bases lay in between. CDR1 is GTSNPN and CDR2 is SVGIG in the germline V gene (reference sequence). The length of the CDR3 is 13 residues. The DNA for the CDR3 is TGTGCCTGGAGTGTACTCAGGGGCAACGAGCAGTACTTC. Translation: CAWSVLRGNEQYF.

The table lists this clonotype with many counts. The rearrangement joins TRBV12-3 or TRBV12-4 to TRBJ2-1; weak D call: TRBD2 (6 bases). Trimming shortened V by 3 bases and J by 1 base, and 10 bases separated the two germline ends. CDR3 size: 15 residues. The CDR3 loop reads CASSFGGASYNEQFF. DNA of the CDR3: TGTGCCAGCAGTTTCGGAGGGGCATCCTACAATGAGCAGTTCTTC.

This clonotype came up many times. J is TRBJ2-5 and V is TRBV2, with D uncertain. CDR1 SNHLY and CDR2 FYNNEI come from the germline V gene. This CDR3 has 12 residues. Deletions cut 8 bases from V and 5 bases from J, with 12 bases between. The CDR3 DNA follows: TGTGCCAGCGAGCTGGCTGGGGAGACCCAGTACTTC. This translates into CASELAGETQYF.

This clonotype has just a few counts. The chain joins TRBV9 to TRBJ2-2; D is possibly TRBD2 (6 bases). The germline CDR1 and CDR2 sequences are SGDLS and YYNGEE. CDR3 length equals 15 residues. The V end was cut by 0 bases, the J end by 3 bases, with 9 bases between. The CDR3 protein is CASSVGGGDTGELFF. The CDR3 DNA reads TGTGCCAGCAGCGTAGGGGGCGGGGACACCGGGGAGCTGTTTTTT.

At least ten counts were recorded for this clonotype. This chain joins TRBV14 and TRBJ1-2; no definite D call. CDR1 and CDR2 (germline): SGHDN, FVKESK. Trimming pared 3 bases from V and 7 bases from J, leaving 9 bases between. CDR3 length equals 12 residues. The CDR3 DNA reads TGTGCCAGCAGCCAGGGCCGGTTTGGCTACACCTTC. This gives the protein CASSQGRFGYTF.

The rearrangement links TRBV29-1 to TRBJ1-1, with a weak D call TRBD1 (6 bases). The CDR3 totals 12 residues. Germline V gene sequence: CDR1 SQVTM, CDR2 ANQGSEA. Trimming shortened V by 2 bases and J by 4 bases, and 8 bases separated the two germline ends. CDR3 protein: CSVEKGGTEAFF. CDR3 bases: TGCAGCGTTGAAAAGGGGGGCACTGAAGCTTTCTTT.

This clonotype was seen ten or more times. The rearrangement uses TRBV27 and TRBJ1-1; D is perhaps TRBD1 (6 bases). CDR3 length: 14 residues. Germline V CDR1 and CDR2: MNHEY, SMNVEV (reference sequence). Deletions cut 1 base from V and 5 bases from J, with 11 bases between. CDR3 DNA: TGTGCCAGCAGTTTATTAGGACAGAAGACTGAAGCTTTCTTT. Translation: CASSLLGQKTEAFF.

The rearrangement uses TRBV5-1 and TRBJ2-3; the D gene is possibly TRBD1 (5 bases). Germline loops: CDR1 SGHRS, CDR2 YFSETQ. CDR3 length: 19 residues. Trimming stripped 4 bases from V and 2 bases from J, with 26 bases between. The CDR3 region has the DNA TGCGCCAGCAGCCCAAATCGCAAGGGGATCGTCACAACCACAGATACGCAGTATTTT. Encoded protein: CASSPNRKGIVTTTDTQYF.

This clonotype was recorded at least ten times. V gene TRBV5-1 combines with J gene TRBJ1-1; possibly TRBD1 for D (6 bases). The germline V and J ends were trimmed by 0 bases and 3 bases, with 9 bases remaining between them. This CDR3 is built from 14 residues. Germline lookup yields CDR1 SGHRS and CDR2 YFSETQ. Here the CDR3 reads CASSLGGADTEAFF. CDR3 sequence (DNA): TGCGCCAGCAGCTTGGGGGGGGCAGACACTGAAGCTTTCTTT.

This clonotype was detected many times. The chain uses TRBV9 and TRBJ2-3, with D possibly TRBD2 on 5 matching bases. This CDR3 spans 15 amino acids. V lost 0 bases, J lost 2 bases, and 10 bases lay in between. Germline V gene sequence: CDR1 SGDLS, CDR2 YYNGEE. The CDR3 DNA sequence: TGTGCCAGCAGCGTAGAGGCGGGCCTCACAGATACGCAGTATTTT. This translates into CASSVEAGLTDTQYF.